These 4 T cell receptor beta chains were sequenced from one sample in a study of blood T cell repertoires in COVID-19. Data came from immunoSEQ multiplex PCR; TCRdb stores just in-frame clones and leaves some out. The sample lists 150,000 or so clones, approximately 83% seen once, with 3.5% to 4.5% in the top ten. The source material was peripheral blood. These receptors were collected from a woman aged 55-75 years with acute or convalescent COVID-19.

The rearrangement links TRBV19 to TRBJ1-5, with a weak D call TRBD1 (5 bases). V lost 1 base to trimming and J lost 4 bases, with 8 bases between them. The CDR3 is 14 amino acids. Germline CDR1 is LNHDA and CDR2 is SQIVND (reference sequence). The CDR3 nucleotides read TGTGCCAGTAGTATAGTGGCAGGGAATCAGCCCCAGCATTTT. Its translation: CASSIVAGNQPQHF.

This clone has just one count. The rearrangement links TRBV4-3 to TRBJ2-3; D gene unclear. The germline V gene encodes CDR1 LGHNA and CDR2 YSLEER. This CDR3 region has 15 residues. V was pared by 0 bases and J by 0 bases, with 7 bases between. This CDR3 is CASSQEALSTDTQYF. DNA for the CDR3: TGCGCCAGCAGCCAAGAAGCGCTCAGCACAGATACGCAGTATTTT.

The rearrangement links TRBV6-6 to TRBJ2-7, with 8 bases matching TRBD2. With 7 bases clipped from V and 5 bases from J, the junction kept 13 bases outside the gene matches. This CDR3 has 15 residues. Germline V CDR1 and CDR2: MNHNY, SVGAGI (reference sequence). The CDR3 spells CASTGGWAGGHEQYF. The CDR3 nucleotides are TGTGCCAGCACTGGAGGTTGGGCGGGAGGCCACGAGCAGTACTTC.

This chain joins TRBV6-2 or TRBV6-3 and TRBJ1-2; 8 positions agree with TRBD1. V shed 2 bases and J 4 bases; nucleotides not matched to a gene: 12. The CDR3 length is 17 residues. CDR1 and CDR2 (germline): MNHEY, SVGEGT. DNA for the CDR3: TGTGCCAGCAGTTACGGGCAAAGGACAGGGCGTGTCTATGGCTACACCTTC. Its translation is CASSYGQRTGRVYGYTF.